Listed here are 5 T cell receptor beta chains from one sample, sequenced in a study of cytotoxic CD8 clonotypes in ibrutinib-treated CLL (dated by TCRdb to 2020 to 2023). The method behind the library was the immunoSEQ multiplex PCR assay. The clones in this table, taken by TCRdb from immuneACCESS, are in-frame only. Not every clone is retained; where verified, under half of the shortfall comes from an unresolved V gene, and the cause of the rest is unknown. The sample table lists approximately 130,000 clones, around 84% of them with a count of one. The ten largest clones add up to 3.3% of the sample. The sample's time point label, decoded: approximately 2 years on ibrutinib. The sample consisted of PBMCs, taken after 24 months of ibrutinib treatment. The receptor source for this set is a human donor with chronic lymphocytic leukemia.

The chain joins TRBV7-9 to TRBJ2-1; D gene ambiguous. The germline V and J ends were trimmed by 1 base and 0 bases, with 13 bases remaining between them. This CDR3 spans 17 amino acids. Germline V lookup: CDR1 SEHNR, CDR2 FQNEAQ (reference sequence). The CDR3 DNA is TGTGCCAGCAGCTTAGGTGCCCCGACCAGCTCCTACAATGAGCAGTTCTTC. Translation gives CASSLGAPTSSYNEQFF.

The chain joins TRBV7-2 to TRBJ1-3, with 7 bases lining up with TRBD1. Germline V gene data show CDR1 as SGHTA and CDR2 as FQGNSA. The ends lost 6 bases at V and 2 bases at J; junction bases unmatched: 7. The length of the CDR3 is 15 residues. CDR3 DNA: TGTGCCAGCAGTCCAGACAGGGCCCCTGGAAACACCATATATTTT. This codes for CASSPDRAPGNTIYF.

The V call is TRBV5-1, the J call TRBJ2-1; tentatively, D is TRBD1 (6 bases). This CDR3 contains 17 residues. Per germline, CDR1 SGHRS and CDR2 YFSETQ. Trimming took off 1 base at V and 8 bases at J, with 22 bases between the two ends. Here the CDR3 DNA reads TGCGCCAGCAGCTTGTACGGTGGGGGCAATCAGTTGCATGAGCAGTTCTTC. The encoded protein is CASSLYGGGNQLHEQFF.

The CDR3 loop is CASSVEPAGGIYEQYF. The CDR3 DNA sequence: TGTGCCAGCAGCGTAGAACCGGCAGGGGGAATCTACGAGCAGTACTTC. The chain is built from TRBV9 and TRBJ2-7; 7 bases line up with TRBD1. Germline CDR1 SGDLS, CDR2 YYNGEE. The CDR3 spans 16 residues. The J segment lost 3 bases and the V segment lost 0 bases, leaving 9 bases of the junction unmatched. Full variable domain (rest looked up from reference TRBV9 and TRBJ2-7): DSGVTQTPKHLITATGQRVTLRCSPRSGDLSVYWYQQSLDQGLQFLIQYYNGEERAKGNILERFSAQQFPDLHSELNLSSLELGDSALYFCASSVEPAGGIYEQYFGPGTRLTVT.

The J gene is TRBJ1-2, the V gene TRBV27, with D possibly being TRBD1 (6 bases). The length of the CDR3 is 12 residues. Between the trimmed V and J ends, which lost 3 bases and 8 bases, there was a span of 10 bases. CDR1 MNHEY and CDR2 SMNVEV come from the germline V gene (reference sequence). The CDR3 sequence: CASSLQGRGYTF. The CDR3 nucleotides are TGTGCCAGCAGTTTGCAGGGGAGGGGCTACACCTTC.